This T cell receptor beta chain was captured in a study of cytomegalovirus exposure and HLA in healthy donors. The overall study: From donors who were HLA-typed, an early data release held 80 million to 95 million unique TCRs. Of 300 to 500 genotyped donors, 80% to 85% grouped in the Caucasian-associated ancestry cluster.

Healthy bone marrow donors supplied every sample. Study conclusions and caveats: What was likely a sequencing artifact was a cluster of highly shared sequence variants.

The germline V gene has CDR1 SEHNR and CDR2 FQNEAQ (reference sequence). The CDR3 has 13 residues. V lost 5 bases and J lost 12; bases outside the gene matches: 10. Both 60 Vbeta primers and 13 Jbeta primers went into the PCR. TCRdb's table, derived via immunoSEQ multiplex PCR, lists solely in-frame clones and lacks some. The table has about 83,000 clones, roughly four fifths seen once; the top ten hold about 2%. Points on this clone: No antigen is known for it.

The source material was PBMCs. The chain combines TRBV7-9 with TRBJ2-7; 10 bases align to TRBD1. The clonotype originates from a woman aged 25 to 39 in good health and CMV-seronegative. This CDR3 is CASSPPGQGTTYF. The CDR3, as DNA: TGTGCCAGCAGCCCACCGGGACAGGGGACAACGTACTTC.